This T cell receptor (beta chain) is from a study of response to subunit inactivated influenza vaccine. Overall study findings and caveats: It was the authors' suggestion that each seasonal influenza vaccination recruits few new T cells.

With respect to this clonotype: The antigen is unknown.

Trimming took 0 bases from V and 7 from J, leaving 32 bases between them. In germline, CDR1 is MGHRA, CDR2 YSYEKL. The CDR3 spans 21 residues. MiXCR, run by TCRdb on the RT-PCR reads, gives a single entry per CDR3 protein. Found here are 430,000 or so distinct CDR3 sequences, approximately 11% of them singletons; the top ten hold 10% to 15%. This clonotype was obtained from a man between 50 and 59 years old who received an inactivated influenza vaccine. Sample: PBMCs from blood, taken roughly 6 weeks after vaccination. The chain has TRBV4-1 and TRBJ2-3; D perhaps matches TRBD2 (5 bases). CDR3 sequence (DNA): TGCGCCAGCAGCCAAGAGAGAAGAGGAATGCGCGGAGAGGCGAGGGTTAATACGCAGTATTTT. Encoded protein: CASSQERRGMRGEARVNTQYF.